This T cell receptor (beta chain) originates from a study of monozygotic twins with inflammatory bowel disease. Phlebotomy per donor yielded a single 2.5 ml blood sample. Reanalyzing the 5' RACE reads, TCRdb keeps one entry per CDR3 protein, without DNA. The sample data list roughly 160,000 distinct CDR3 sequences. Germline loops: CDR1 SGDLS, CDR2 YYNGEE. This CDR3 spans 16 amino acids. The TCR was taken from a human donor with ulcerative colitis or Crohn's disease, or a healthy co-twin of an affected twin (not recorded which). The chain carries TRBV9 and TRBJ2-1; no DNA is available, so the TRBD2 call from TCRdb remains unchecked. Specimen: blood. The chain's CDR3 is CASSVQREYPTNEQFF.